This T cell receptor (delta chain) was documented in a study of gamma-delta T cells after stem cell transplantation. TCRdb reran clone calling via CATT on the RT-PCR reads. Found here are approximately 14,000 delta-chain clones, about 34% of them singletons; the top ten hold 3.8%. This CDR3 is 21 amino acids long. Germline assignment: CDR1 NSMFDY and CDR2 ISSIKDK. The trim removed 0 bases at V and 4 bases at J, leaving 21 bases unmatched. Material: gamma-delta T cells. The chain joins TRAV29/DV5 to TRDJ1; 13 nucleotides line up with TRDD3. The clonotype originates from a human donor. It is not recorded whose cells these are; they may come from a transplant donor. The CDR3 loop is CAASASFLPHWGIRPDDKLIF. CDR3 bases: TGTGCAGCAAGCGCAAGCTTCCTACCTCACTGGGGGATACGTCCCGACGATAAACTCATCTTT. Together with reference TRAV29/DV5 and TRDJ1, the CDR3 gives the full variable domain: DQQVKQNSPSLSVQEGRISILNCDYTNSMFDYFLWYKKYPAEGPTFLISISSIKDKNEDGRFTVFLNKSAKHLSLHIVPSQPGDSAVYFCAASASFLPHWGIRPDDKLIFGKGTRVTVEP.